The 21 T cell receptor beta chains below come from one sample, sequenced in a study of cytomegalovirus exposure and HLA in healthy donors. The PCR was carried out with 60 Vbeta primers and 13 Jbeta primers. Data came from immunoSEQ multiplex PCR; TCRdb stores just in-frame clones and leaves some out. The repertoire holds around 200,000 clones, with more than 80% as singletons. The sample consisted of PBMCs. These receptors all come from a boy aged 10-17 years in good health and CMV-seronegative.

The J gene is TRBJ1-2, the V gene TRBV6-5, with D possibly TRBD1 on 5 matching bases. Per the germline V gene, CDR1 is MNHEY and CDR2 is SVGAGI. The CDR3 contains 15 residues. V was clipped by 0 bases and J by 4 bases, with 12 bases between them. This chain's CDR3 is CASSYSLGGSYGYTF. The CDR3 region has the DNA TGTGCCAGCAGTTACTCGCTTGGGGGGAGCTATGGCTACACCTTC.

The chain employs TRBV9 and TRBJ1-2; weak D call: TRBD1 (5 bases). Germline V lookup: CDR1 SGDLS, CDR2 YYNGEE. V lost 5 bases and J lost 8, with 19 bases in between. This CDR3 has 14 residues. CDR3 in DNA: TGTGCCAGCAGGAGGTCGGGGGATGAAGAAGGCTACACCTTC. Amino acid sequence: CASRRSGDEEGYTF.

This rearrangement joins TRBV5-6 to TRBJ2-7, with D possibly being TRBD1 (6 bases). Deletions cut 1 base from V and 0 bases from J, with 11 bases between. The CDR3 contains 15 residues. The germline V gene has CDR1 SGHDT and CDR2 YYEEEE. CDR3 in DNA: TGTGCCAGCAGCTTGCTTGGGGGCCGCTCCTACGAGCAGTACTTC. It codes for CASSLLGGRSYEQYF.

The chain carries TRBV7-3 and TRBJ1-1; tentatively, D is TRBD1 (5 bases). The CDR3 extends over 13 amino acids. Between the trimmed V and J ends, which lost 9 bases and 2 bases, there was a span of 13 bases. Germline V gene sequence: CDR1 SGHTA, CDR2 FQGTGA. The CDR3 spells CASQVGGNTEAFF. The DNA for the CDR3 is TGTGCCAGTCAGGTGGGGGGTAACACTGAAGCTTTCTTT.

The chain has TRBV27 and TRBJ2-1, with D uncertain. V gave up 5 bases and J gave up 6 bases, with 11 bases separating them. Germline values: CDR1 MNHEY, CDR2 SMNVEV (reference sequence). This CDR3 is built from 13 residues. The CDR3 DNA is TGTGCCAGCAGTCCCATTCCCAGCAATGAGCAGTTCTTC. Amino acid sequence: CASSPIPSNEQFF.

The chain is built from TRBV6-1 and TRBJ2-1, with D maybe TRBD2 (6 bases). V was trimmed by 0 bases and J by 4 bases, leaving 16 bases between them. The CDR3 spans 17 residues. The V gene's germline CDR1 is MNHNS and CDR2 SASEGT. CDR3 in amino acids: CASSEALRGYLYNEQFF. The CDR3 bases are TGTGCCAGCAGTGAAGCGCTGCGGGGATACTTATACAATGAGCAGTTCTTC.

The table lists this clone with a few counts. This CDR3 reads CASPTGGGSRSEAFF. For the CDR3, the DNA is TGTGCCAGCCCAACCGGGGGGGGGAGTCGTTCTGAAGCTTTCTTT. The rearrangement joins TRBV7-2 to TRBJ1-1; a weak D match, TRBD1 (5 bases). Deletions cut 8 bases from V and 6 bases from J, with 22 bases between. The germline V gene encodes CDR1 SGHTA and CDR2 FQGNSA. CDR3 length: 15 residues.

The rearrangement joins TRBV19 to TRBJ1-3; TRBD1 might be the D (5 bases). V gave up 6 bases and J gave up 4 bases, with 7 bases separating them. Germline CDR1 LNHDA, CDR2 SQIVND (reference sequence). The CDR3 loop spans 12 amino acids. The CDR3 here is CASSAGGNTIYF. CDR3 nucleotides: TGTGCCAGTAGCGCAGGGGGAAACACCATATATTTT.

This clone has just a few counts. The rearrangement links TRBV10-2 to TRBJ1-2; 7 bases align to TRBD1. This CDR3 contains 16 residues. V shed 3 bases, J shed 4 bases, and the junction held 11 bases outside the gene matches. CDR1 and CDR2 from the germline V gene are WSHSY and SAAADI. The CDR3 is CASSDPTGQPFYGYTF. CDR3 in DNA: TGCGCCAGCAGTGACCCAACGGGACAGCCGTTCTATGGCTACACCTTC.

This clone has just one count. V gene TRBV19 combines with J gene TRBJ2-7, with D hard to call. Deletions cut 5 bases from V and 2 bases from J, with 10 bases between. CDR3 length: 13 amino acids. Per the germline V gene, CDR1 is LNHDA and CDR2 is SQIVND (reference sequence). The CDR3 nucleotides read TGTGCCAGTAGTCCCGGCAGGACCTACGAGCAGTACTTC. Residues: CASSPGRTYEQYF. Based on the CDR3 plus reference TRBV19 and TRBJ2-7, the full variable domain is DGGITQSPKYLFRKEGQNVTLSCEQNLNHDAMYWYRQDPGQGLRLIYYSQIVNDFQKGDIAEGYSVSREKKESFPLTVTSAQKNPTAFYLCASSPGRTYEQYFGPGTRLTVT.

The V gene is TRBV5-4, the J gene TRBJ2-5; TRBD1 matches at 9 bases. CDR3 length: 15 residues. Germline CDR1 reads SGHNT; CDR2 reads YYREEE (reference sequence). After removal of 5 bases from V and 2 bases from J, the junction contained 7 bases not matched to a gene. The CDR3 sequence is CASRRDRGGQETQYF. In DNA, the CDR3 is TGTGCCAGCAGAAGAGACAGGGGGGGGCAAGAGACCCAGTACTTC.

This rearrangement joins TRBV6-6 to TRBJ1-3; TRBD1 aligns across 7 bases. The CDR3 contains 15 residues. V dropped 7 bases and J dropped 3; count of bases not matched to a gene: 9. The germline gives CDR1 MNHNY, CDR2 SVGAGI (reference sequence). The CDR3 sequence: CASKEGGKFGNTIYF. CDR3 bases: TGTGCCAGCAAAGAAGGGGGCAAGTTTGGAAACACCATATATTTT.

The chain is built from TRBV19 and TRBJ1-2; tentative D call: TRBD1 (6 bases). This CDR3 is built from 17 residues. CDR1 is LNHDA and CDR2 is SQIVND in the germline V gene (reference sequence). Trimming left V 8 bases short and J 3 bases short, with 25 bases between. The CDR3 region is CASEETGGLVSHYGYTF. The CDR3, as DNA: TGTGCCAGTGAGGAAACGGGGGGCCTTGTATCTCACTATGGCTACACCTTC.

CDR3 DNA: TGTGCCAGCAGCCAAGGGAACGGGTTAGGTAGCACAGATACGCAGTATTTT. Residues: CASSQGNGLGSTDTQYF. V gene TRBV4-2 combines with J gene TRBJ2-3; D gene ambiguous. CDR1 is LGHNA and CDR2 is YNFKEQ in the germline V gene. The V end was cut by 1 base, the J end by 0 bases, with 14 bases between. This CDR3 is built from 17 residues.

V is TRBV29-1 and J is TRBJ2-1, with TRBD2 identical over 14 bases. Per germline, CDR1 SQVTM and CDR2 ANQGSEA. After removal of 4 bases from V and 6 bases from J, the junction contained 17 bases not matched to a gene. This CDR3 spans 19 amino acids. The CDR3 sequence: CSVGLAGGPLDFWSNEQFF. CDR3 coding DNA: TGCAGCGTTGGACTAGCGGGAGGGCCCCTCGATTTTTGGTCCAATGAGCAGTTCTTC.

The chain combines TRBV28 with TRBJ2-5; D is uncertain. Germline loops: CDR1 MDHEN, CDR2 SYDVKM. This CDR3 has 13 residues. Trimming shortened V by 2 bases and J by 11 bases, and 15 bases separated the two germline ends. Here the CDR3 reads CASSLRAPGVQYF. The CDR3 bases are TGTGCCAGCAGTTTACGAGCCCCTGGAGTACAGTACTTC.

This clone was observed a few times. An end of the junction does not agree with germline; a read error may underlie this. The J gene is TRBJ2-2, the V gene TRBV7-7; 8 bases align to TRBD1. This CDR3 comprises 15 residues. In germline, CDR1 is SSHAT, CDR2 FNYEAQ (reference sequence). The CDR3 protein is CASSLDRANTGELFF. DNA for the CDR3: TGTGCTAGCAGCTTGGACAGGGCGAACACCGGGGAGCTGTTTTTT.

V and J are TRBV5-4 and TRBJ2-7; 10 bases are a match to TRBD1. Germline loops: CDR1 SGHNT, CDR2 YYREEE (reference sequence). V was clipped by 4 bases and J by 3 bases; unmatched bases: 10. CDR3 length: 16 residues. In DNA, the CDR3 is TGTGCCAGCAGCGCGGACGGGACAGGGGATATCTACGAGCAGTACTTC. It codes for CASSADGTGDIYEQYF.

The chain uses TRBV18 and TRBJ1-2; TRBD1 is a possible D gene (6 bases). The CDR3 runs 14 residues. Germline assignment: CDR1 KGHSH and CDR2 LQKENI. Deletions cut 4 bases from V and 2 bases from J, with 11 bases between. This chain's CDR3 is CASSLYRENYGYTF. The CDR3 nucleotides are TGTGCCAGCTCACTATACAGGGAGAACTATGGCTACACCTTC.

This chain links TRBV10-2 with TRBJ1-2, with 11 bases matching TRBD1. Germline V gene lookup returns CDR1 WSHSY and CDR2 SAAADI. The V segment lost 8 bases and the J segment 4 bases; nucleotides outside the gene matches: 3. CDR3 length equals 13 residues. CDR3 coding DNA: TGCGCCAGCGCCGGGACAGGGGGCTATGGCTACACCTTC. This translates into CASAGTGGYGYTF.

This sequence joins TRBV5-4 and TRBJ2-1, with 7 nucleotides matching TRBD2. V was pared by 4 bases and J by 5 bases, with 6 bases of the junction left unmatched. The germline V gene has CDR1 SGHNT and CDR2 YYREEE (reference sequence). CDR3 length: 14 residues. CDR3 sequence: CASSGRDGNNEQFF. In nucleotides, the CDR3 is TGTGCCAGCAGCGGGAGGGACGGGAACAATGAGCAGTTCTTC.